Listed below are T cell receptor beta chains from one sample, sequenced in a study of memory CD4+ T cells and cytomegalovirus serostatus. Clones were sequenced by immunoSEQ multiplex PCR, and TCRdb holds only the in-frame ones, with some missing. In the table there are under 75,000 clones, around 81% of which are singletons. The sample comprised memory CD4+ T cells from blood. Source of these receptors: an adult in good health and CMV-seronegative. Some clones in this sample may be carry-over from other donors' samples. Each CDR3 is given with its conserved first and last residue. Each record gives: J gene, D gene, V gene, clone size, CDR3 length, CDR3 protein, CDR3 DNA. The D gene is left open where the match is weak. Expanded clones get a size class; other rows say once, few or many, or leave the size out.

TRBJ2-7,TRBD1,TRBV29-1,few,15,CSVKMVTGRSYEQYF,TGCAGCGTTAAGATGGTGACAGGGCGTTCCTACGAGCAGTACTTC
TRBJ2-7,-,TRBV7-2,few,15,CASSAPYGGTYEQYF,TGTGCCAGCAGCGCCCCCTACGGGGGTACCTACGAGCAGTACTTC
TRBJ1-1,-,TRBV7-9,-,14,CASSSSGGATEAFF,TGTGCCAGCAGCTCCAGTGGGGGGGCCACTGAAGCTTTCTTT
TRBJ2-7,TRBD1,TRBV29-1,-,12,CSVRTGSYEQYF,TGCAGCGTACGGACAGGGAGCTACGAGCAGTACTTC
TRBJ1-3,-,TRBV19,-,14,CASSLQRAGNTIYF,TGTGCCAGTAGTTTGCAGAGGGCTGGAAACACCATATATTTT
TRBJ1-5,TRBD1,TRBV2,-,15,CASSDRGRGNQPQHF,TGTGCCAGCAGTGACAGGGGGCGGGGCAATCAGCCCCAGCATTTT
TRBJ2-7,-,TRBV6-5,-,13,CASSVFRGYEQYF,TGTGCCAGCAGTGTGTTCAGGGGCTACGAGCAGTACTTC
TRBJ2-5,-,TRBV5-1,-,16,CASSQDRNRVQETQYF,TGCGCCAGCAGCCAGGACCGAAACCGAGTACAAGAGACCCAGTACTTC
TRBJ2-3,-,TRBV30,-,17,CAWSVGGGNRPTDTQYF,TGTGCCTGGAGTGTAGGGGGGGGGAACAGACCAACAGATACGCAGTATTTT
TRBJ1-6,-,TRBV6-6,-,14,CASSETTGRSPLHF,TGTGCCAGCAGTGAGACAACGGGGAGGTCACCCCTCCACTTT
TRBJ2-1,TRBD2,TRBV29-1,-,13,CSVEGLARDEQFF,TGCAGCGTAGAGGGACTAGCCCGGGATGAGCAGTTCTTC
TRBJ1-2,TRBD1,TRBV5-4,-,15,CASSPWDSRGYDYTF,TGTGCCAGCAGCCCCTGGGACAGTAGAGGCTATGACTACACCTTC
TRBJ2-7,-,TRBV11-2,few,16,CASSLGSIPLLYEQYF,TGTGCCAGCAGCTTAGGTTCAATTCCCCTCTTATACGAGCAGTACTTC
TRBJ2-2,TRBD1,TRBV2,-,14,CASRQGALTGELFF,TGTGCCAGCCGACAGGGGGCTTTGACCGGGGAGCTGTTTTTT
TRBJ1-5,TRBD1,TRBV4-3,-,18,CASSQMKTGAGGNQPQHF,TGCGCCAGCAGCCAAATGAAGACAGGGGCGGGTGGCAATCAGCCCCAGCATTTT
TRBJ1-5,TRBD1,TRBV2,-,13,CASGRGSNQPQHF,TGTGCCAGCGGCAGGGGGAGCAATCAGCCCCAGCATTTT
TRBJ1-3,-,TRBV7-2,-,15,CASSQKGPTGNTIYF,TGTGCCAGCAGCCAGAAGGGACCCACGGGGAACACCATATATTTT
TRBJ1-2,TRBD1,TRBV6-5,-,14,CASTRDREYYGYTF,TGTGCCAGCACCCGGGACAGGGAATACTATGGCTACACCTTC
TRBJ2-5,TRBD2,TRBV5-1,few,15,CASSPGASGQETQYF,TGCGCCAGCAGCCCCGGAGCTAGCGGTCAAGAGACCCAGTACTTC
TRBJ2-5,TRBD2,TRBV10-3,-,13,CAMASGVQETQYF,TGTGCCATGGCCAGCGGGGTTCAAGAGACCCAGTACTTC
TRBJ2-5,TRBD2,TRBV9,-,18,CASSVGASGRAMEETQYF,TGTGCCAGCAGCGTAGGGGCTAGCGGGAGGGCCATGGAAGAGACCCAGTACTTC
TRBJ2-5,-,TRBV28,-,13,CASSLRSQETQYF,TGTGCCAGCAGTTTAAGGTCACAAGAGACCCAGTACTTC